These T cell receptor beta chains were read from a single sample in a study of blood T cell repertoires in COVID-19. Clones were sequenced by immunoSEQ multiplex PCR, and TCRdb holds only the in-frame ones, with some missing. The table shows some 180,000 clones, with approximately 79% occurring only once. The source material was PBMCs or T cells enriched from blood (not recorded which). These receptors came from a woman aged 55-70 years with acute COVID-19. Each CDR3 is given with its conserved first and last residue. Fields, in order: J gene, clone size, D gene, V gene, CDR3 DNA, CDR3 protein. The D gene is left open where the match is weak. Clone size is given for some rows only: seen once, a few or many times, or a class if the clone is expanded.

j_gene: TRBJ2-2
abundance: -
d_gene: TRBD1
v_gene: TRBV29-1
CDR3nt: TGCAGCGTCGTCTCTGGACAGGGGGTAACCGGGGAGCTGTTTTTT
CDR3aa: CSVVSGQGVTGELFF

j_gene: TRBJ2-1
abundance: -
d_gene: -
v_gene: TRBV7-9
CDR3nt: TGTGCCAGCCCGATGGGCAGGGGAAGCCATGAGCAGTTCTTC
CDR3aa: CASPMGRGSHEQFF

j_gene: TRBJ2-7
abundance: -
d_gene: TRBD2
v_gene: TRBV6-1
CDR3nt: TGTGCCAGCAGTGAGTTCATAGGAGGACTAGCTTTCTCCTACGAGCAGTACTTC
CDR3aa: CASSEFIGGLAFSYEQYF

j_gene: TRBJ2-3
abundance: -
d_gene: -
v_gene: TRBV11-2
CDR3nt: TGTGCCAGCAGCTTAGCGGGGAACGCAGATACGCAGTATTTT
CDR3aa: CASSLAGNADTQYF

j_gene: TRBJ2-2
abundance: once
d_gene: -
v_gene: TRBV27
CDR3nt: TGTGCCAGCAGTTTGCAGCATGGGAGGACCGGGGAGCTGTTTTTT
CDR3aa: CASSLQHGRTGELFF

j_gene: TRBJ1-6
abundance: -
d_gene: TRBD1
v_gene: TRBV6-6
CDR3nt: TGTGCCAGCAGGGGACAGGGAAGAGATAATTCACCCCTCCACTTT
CDR3aa: CASRGQGRDNSPLHF

j_gene: TRBJ1-4
abundance: -
d_gene: -
v_gene: TRBV6-5
CDR3nt: TGTGCCAGCAGTTACTCGTTCGGGGGTAATGAAAAACTGTTTTTT
CDR3aa: CASSYSFGGNEKLFF

j_gene: TRBJ1-2
abundance: -
d_gene: -
v_gene: TRBV28
CDR3nt: TGTGCCAGCCACTCTAACTATGGCTACACCTTC
CDR3aa: CASHSNYGYTF

j_gene: TRBJ2-1
abundance: -
d_gene: -
v_gene: TRBV10-1
CDR3nt: TGCGCCAGCAGTGAGTCTGGCGGAAGCTCCTACAATGAGCAGTTCTTC
CDR3aa: CASSESGGSSYNEQFF

j_gene: TRBJ1-5
abundance: once
d_gene: -
v_gene: TRBV27
CDR3nt: TGTGCCAGCAGTTCCCGCCCACAGGGATTGGGACAGCCCCAGCATTTT
CDR3aa: CASSSRPQGLGQPQHF

j_gene: TRBJ1-2
abundance: -
d_gene: TRBD1
v_gene: TRBV12-3/TRBV12-4
CDR3nt: TGTGCCAGCAGCCTCGGGACAGGTCGGGACGACTTC
CDR3aa: CASSLGTGRDDF

j_gene: TRBJ1-2
abundance: -
d_gene: TRBD1
v_gene: TRBV20-1
CDR3nt: TGCAGTGCTAGTGAGAACCCCGGGACAGGGAATGGCTACACCTTC
CDR3aa: CSASENPGTGNGYTF

j_gene: TRBJ2-1
abundance: -
d_gene: TRBD2
v_gene: TRBV7-9
CDR3nt: TGTGCCAGCAGCCCTGAGACTAGCGGGGCTCACGATGAGCAGTTCTTC
CDR3aa: CASSPETSGAHDEQFF

j_gene: TRBJ2-3
abundance: -
d_gene: -
v_gene: TRBV28
CDR3nt: TGTGCCAGCAGTCTAAAGCAGGTTACGCAGTATTTT
CDR3aa: CASSLKQVTQYF

j_gene: TRBJ1-5
abundance: few
d_gene: -
v_gene: TRBV6-2/TRBV6-3
CDR3nt: TGTGCCAGCAGCAAATCGCCGGCGGGATCAGACCAGCCCCAGCATTTT
CDR3aa: CASSKSPAGSDQPQHF

j_gene: TRBJ2-3
abundance: -
d_gene: -
v_gene: TRBV3-1/TRBV3-2
CDR3nt: TGTGCCAGCAGCCACGAGAGGGCGGGCACAGATACGCAGTATTTT
CDR3aa: CASSHERAGTDTQYF

j_gene: TRBJ1-5
abundance: -
d_gene: -
v_gene: TRBV19
CDR3nt: TGTGCCAGTCGGTGGTCTAGCAATCAGCCCCAGCATTTT
CDR3aa: CASRWSSNQPQHF

j_gene: TRBJ1-1
abundance: -
d_gene: -
v_gene: TRBV7-2
CDR3nt: TGTGCCAGCAGCTTTCTACTTGCGAACACTGAAGCTTTCTTT
CDR3aa: CASSFLLANTEAFF

j_gene: TRBJ2-3
abundance: once
d_gene: TRBD2
v_gene: TRBV6-2/TRBV6-3
CDR3nt: TGTGCCAGCAGTCGACCCGGGACTAGTGGCGATACGCAGTATTTT
CDR3aa: CASSRPGTSGDTQYF

j_gene: TRBJ1-3
abundance: -
d_gene: TRBD1
v_gene: TRBV28
CDR3nt: TGTGCCAGCAGTCTAGGGACAGCCGGCTCTGGAAACACCATATATTTT
CDR3aa: CASSLGTAGSGNTIYF